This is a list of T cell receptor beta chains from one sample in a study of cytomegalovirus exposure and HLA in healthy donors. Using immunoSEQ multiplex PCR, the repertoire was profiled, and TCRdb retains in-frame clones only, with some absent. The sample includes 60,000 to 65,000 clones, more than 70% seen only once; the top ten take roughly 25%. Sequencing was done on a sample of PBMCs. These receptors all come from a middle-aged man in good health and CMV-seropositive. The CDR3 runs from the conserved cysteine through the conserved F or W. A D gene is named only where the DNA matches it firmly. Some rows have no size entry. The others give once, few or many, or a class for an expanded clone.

CDR3nt: TGTGCCAGCAGCCAGACTCTACGACTCAGTGCTTCACCCCTCCACTTT; CDR3aa: CASSQTLRLSASPLHF; abundance: .; d_gene: .; j_gene: TRBJ1-6; v_gene: TRBV14
CDR3nt: TGTGCCAGCAGCCTTCACCTCAGCTATGGCTACACCTTC; CDR3aa: CASSLHLSYGYTF; abundance: once; d_gene: .; j_gene: TRBJ1-2; v_gene: TRBV11-3
CDR3nt: TGTGCCAGCAGTTACGGGAGTGGGAGTTCGCAGTATTTT; CDR3aa: CASSYGSGSSQYF; abundance: .; d_gene: .; j_gene: TRBJ2-3; v_gene: TRBV6-5
CDR3nt: TGTGCCAGCAGTTTGAGCGGGAGGGCCACCGGGGAGCTGTTTTTT; CDR3aa: CASSLSGRATGELFF; abundance: .; d_gene: TRBD2; j_gene: TRBJ2-2; v_gene: TRBV6-6
CDR3nt: TGTGCCAGCAGCCTCAACCCGGGACAGGCTAATGAAAAACTGTTTTTT; CDR3aa: CASSLNPGQANEKLFF; abundance: few; d_gene: TRBD1; j_gene: TRBJ1-4; v_gene: TRBV28
CDR3nt: TGTGCCTGGAGTGATAGGGGGTTTAATGAAAAACTGTTTTTT; CDR3aa: CAWSDRGFNEKLFF; abundance: once; d_gene: .; j_gene: TRBJ1-4; v_gene: TRBV30
CDR3nt: TGTGCCACCAGTGTGGACACAATGAACACTGAAGCTTTCTTT; CDR3aa: CATSVDTMNTEAFF; abundance: .; d_gene: .; j_gene: TRBJ1-1; v_gene: TRBV15
CDR3nt: TGTGCCAGCAGTAGGGAGGGCCGGGAGGGCTACACCTTC; CDR3aa: CASSREGREGYTF; abundance: few; d_gene: .; j_gene: TRBJ1-2; v_gene: TRBV6-5
CDR3nt: TGTGCCAGCAGCATCCGGGACAGGGCCACCTACGAGCAGTACTTC; CDR3aa: CASSIRDRATYEQYF; abundance: .; d_gene: TRBD1; j_gene: TRBJ2-7; v_gene: TRBV6-6
CDR3nt: TGTGCCAGCAGTCAAGGCAGGGGAGTAAACATTCAGTACTTC; CDR3aa: CASSQGRGVNIQYF; abundance: once; d_gene: .; j_gene: TRBJ2-4; v_gene: TRBV27
CDR3nt: TGTGCCAGCAGGGCCGCTTACGAGCAGTACTTC; CDR3aa: CASRAAYEQYF; abundance: few; d_gene: .; j_gene: TRBJ2-7; v_gene: TRBV6-6
CDR3nt: TGTGCCACCAGCAGAGCGTGGGACAGGCGCGTCTATAGCAATCAGCCCCAGCATTTT; CDR3aa: CATSRAWDRRVYSNQPQHF; abundance: once; d_gene: TRBD1; j_gene: TRBJ1-5; v_gene: TRBV15
CDR3nt: TGTGCCAGCAGTGGACCAGGGAACTCCTACGAGCAGTACTTC; CDR3aa: CASSGPGNSYEQYF; abundance: once; d_gene: .; j_gene: TRBJ2-7; v_gene: TRBV28
CDR3nt: TGTGCCAGCAGCCTTGGGACAGTCTACGAGCAGTACTTC; CDR3aa: CASSLGTVYEQYF; abundance: .; d_gene: TRBD1; j_gene: TRBJ2-7; v_gene: TRBV11-2
CDR3nt: TGTGCCAGCAGTTTTCTAGCGGGGGACTACGAGCAGTACTTC; CDR3aa: CASSFLAGDYEQYF; abundance: once; d_gene: TRBD2; j_gene: TRBJ2-7; v_gene: TRBV6-5
CDR3nt: TGCGCCAGCAGCCAAGATGACTACGGGGCCGGGGAGCTGTTTTTT; CDR3aa: CASSQDDYGAGELFF; abundance: .; d_gene: .; j_gene: TRBJ2-2; v_gene: TRBV4-1
CDR3nt: TGTGCCAGCAGTTGGGACAGCCGGGGCTACGAGCAGTACTTC; CDR3aa: CASSWDSRGYEQYF; abundance: few; d_gene: TRBD1; j_gene: TRBJ2-7; v_gene: TRBV27
CDR3nt: TGTGCCAGCAGCTTGGTTACTACACAAGAGACCCAGTACTTC; CDR3aa: CASSLVTTQETQYF; abundance: .; d_gene: .; j_gene: TRBJ2-5; v_gene: TRBV5-4
CDR3nt: TGTGCCAGCAGCGTAACTACGGGGACAGGAGACACCGGGGAGCTGTTTTTT; CDR3aa: CASSVTTGTGDTGELFF; abundance: .; d_gene: TRBD1; j_gene: TRBJ2-2; v_gene: TRBV9
CDR3nt: TGCGCCAGCAGTGAAGGGGGTGGTTCACCCCTCCACTTT; CDR3aa: CASSEGGGSPLHF; abundance: .; d_gene: .; j_gene: TRBJ1-6; v_gene: TRBV10-1